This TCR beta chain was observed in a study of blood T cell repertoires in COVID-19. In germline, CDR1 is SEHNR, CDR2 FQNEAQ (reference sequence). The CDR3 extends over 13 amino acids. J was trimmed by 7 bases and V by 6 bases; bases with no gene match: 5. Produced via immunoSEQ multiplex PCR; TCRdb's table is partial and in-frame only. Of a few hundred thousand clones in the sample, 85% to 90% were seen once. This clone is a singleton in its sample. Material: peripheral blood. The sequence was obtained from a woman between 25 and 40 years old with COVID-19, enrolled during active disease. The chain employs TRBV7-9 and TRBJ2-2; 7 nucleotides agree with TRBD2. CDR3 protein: CASRGGYGGELFF. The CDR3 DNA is TGTGCCAGCAGGGGAGGGTACGGCGGGGAGCTGTTTTTT.